The rows below give T cell receptor beta chains drawn from one sample of a study of monozygotic twins with cystic fibrosis. Assay used: immunoSEQ multiplex PCR; TCRdb lists only in-frame clones, some missing. The sample shows about 15,000 clones, 80% to 90% of them seen only once. Input material: blood. These receptors were taken from a boy aged 5 to 17 with cystic fibrosis. Both conserved end residues are part of each CDR3. The D gene is left open where the match is weak. Clone size is shown for a subset of rows, as once, few, many or a class of expanded clone.

D: TRBD1; size: -; V: TRBV30; J: TRBJ2-7; DNA: TGTGCCTGGAGTGCACCGGAACAGGGGGCAAAACACGAGCAGTACTTC; CDR3: CAWSAPEQGAKHEQYF
D: -; size: -; V: TRBV5-4; J: TRBJ2-7; DNA: TGTGCCAGCAGCTTTGACAGGTTGTACGAGCAGTACTTC; CDR3: CASSFDRLYEQYF
D: -; size: -; V: TRBV2; J: TRBJ2-6; DNA: TGTGCCAGCAGTGAGTTAGGACCTTCTGGGGCCAACGTCCTGACTTTC; CDR3: CASSELGPSGANVLTF
D: -; size: -; V: TRBV7-6; J: TRBJ2-2; DNA: TGTGCCAGCAGCACGACTTGGGGCGGGGAGCTGTTTTTT; CDR3: CASSTTWGGELFF
D: -; size: -; V: TRBV7-6; J: TRBJ1-2; DNA: TGTGCCAGCAGCCCCGAGGTCGGTTATTATGGCTACACCTTC; CDR3: CASSPEVGYYGYTF
D: -; size: once; V: TRBV4-1; J: TRBJ2-7; DNA: TGCGCCAGCAGCCATTTATACGACGAGCAGTACTTC; CDR3: CASSHLYDEQYF
D: TRBD1; size: few; V: TRBV7-6; J: TRBJ2-7; DNA: TGTGCCAGCAGCCCCCGGACAGGAGCCTCCCCCTACGAGCAGTACTTC; CDR3: CASSPRTGASPYEQYF
D: -; size: -; V: TRBV5-6; J: TRBJ2-7; DNA: TGTGCCAGCAGCGGGGGAGTGTATCCTCTCGAGCAGTACTTC; CDR3: CASSGGVYPLEQYF
D: TRBD2; size: -; V: TRBV30; J: TRBJ2-5; DNA: TGTGCCTGGAGACTAGCGGGTCAAGAGACCCAGTACTTC; CDR3: CAWRLAGQETQYF
D: TRBD2; size: -; V: TRBV7-2; J: TRBJ2-2; DNA: TGTGCCAGCAGCACCCGACTAGCGGGGGCAAACACCGGGGAGCTGTTTTTT; CDR3: CASSTRLAGANTGELFF
D: -; size: once; V: TRBV4-1; J: TRBJ2-4; DNA: TGCGCCAGCAGCCAAGATTCAGGAGCGGTAGCCAAAAACATTCAGTACTTC; CDR3: CASSQDSGAVAKNIQYF
D: -; size: -; V: TRBV4-1; J: TRBJ2-7; DNA: TGCGCCAGCAGCCGCGCGCGATACTACGAGCAGTACTTC; CDR3: CASSRARYYEQYF
D: -; size: -; V: TRBV21-1; J: TRBJ2-7; DNA: TGTGCCAGCAGCAAAGCTGCTCCACTAGCGGGAGCCTACGAGCAGTACTTC; CDR3: CASSKAAPLAGAYEQYF
D: TRBD1; size: -; V: TRBV5-1; J: TRBJ1-1; DNA: TGCGCCAGCAGTCACGTTAGACAGGGGTACACTGAAGCTTTCTTT; CDR3: CASSHVRQGYTEAFF
D: -; size: few; V: TRBV27; J: TRBJ1-1; DNA: TGTGCCAGCAGTTTATATGCAGGGGCAAACACTGAAGCTTTCTTT; CDR3: CASSLYAGANTEAFF
D: TRBD1; size: -; V: TRBV30; J: TRBJ1-5; DNA: TGTGCCTGGACCAAGGACAGGAGGAGCAATCAGCCCCAGCATTTT; CDR3: CAWTKDRRSNQPQHF
D: -; size: -; V: TRBV29-1; J: TRBJ1-2; DNA: TGCAGCGTTGGTCAGGCCCCTAACTATGGCTACACCTTC; CDR3: CSVGQAPNYGYTF
D: TRBD1; size: -; V: TRBV29-1; J: TRBJ1-5; DNA: TGCAGCGTTGGACAGGGCGGGAGCAATCAGCCCCAGCATTTT; CDR3: CSVGQGGSNQPQHF
D: TRBD1; size: -; V: TRBV5-6; J: TRBJ2-1; DNA: TGTGCCAGCAGTGGTTGGACAGGCTTGTTTCCACGCAATGAGCAGTTCTTC; CDR3: CASSGWTGLFPRNEQFF
D: TRBD1; size: -; V: TRBV2; J: TRBJ2-3; DNA: TGTGCCAGCGCCGAGGGACAGGGTCGAACAGATACGCAGTATTTT; CDR3: CASAEGQGRTDTQYF
D: -; size: -; V: TRBV9; J: TRBJ2-1; DNA: TGTGCCAGCAGCCCCGGAGGGGGGGCCTACAATGAGCAGTTCTTC; CDR3: CASSPGGGAYNEQFF
D: TRBD2; size: -; V: TRBV28; J: TRBJ2-7; DNA: TGTGCCAGCAGCCTAGCGGGAGCCTACGAGCAGTACTTC; CDR3: CASSLAGAYEQYF
D: TRBD1; size: -; V: TRBV6-1; J: TRBJ2-1; DNA: TGTGCCAGCAGTGACGGGACAGGGGGTAGCCATGAGCAGTTCTTC; CDR3: CASSDGTGGSHEQFF
D: -; size: -; V: TRBV5-1; J: TRBJ1-5; DNA: TGCGCCAGCAGCTTGTCCGGGGACAGCAATCAGCCCCAGCATTTT; CDR3: CASSLSGDSNQPQHF
D: TRBD1; size: -; V: TRBV2; J: TRBJ2-7; DNA: TGTGCCACCTCTACCCCGGACAGGGTTTTCGAGCAGTACTTC; CDR3: CATSTPDRVFEQYF
D: TRBD1; size: few; V: TRBV29-1; J: TRBJ1-2; DNA: TGCAGCGTTGAACGGGACAGTAGTGTTAATGGCTACACCTTC; CDR3: CSVERDSSVNGYTF
D: -; size: -; V: TRBV9; J: TRBJ2-7; DNA: TGTGCCAGCAGCGTAGGTTCAATCGGGTCCTACGAGCAGTACTTC; CDR3: CASSVGSIGSYEQYF
D: -; size: -; V: TRBV7-2; J: TRBJ2-1; DNA: TGTGCCAGCAGCTCGTTCGGGTTAGAGGATGAGCAGTTCTTC; CDR3: CASSSFGLEDEQFF
D: TRBD2; size: -; V: TRBV4-1; J: TRBJ2-5; DNA: TGCGCCAGCACACGGACTAGCGGGGAACAAGAGACCCAGTACTTC; CDR3: CASTRTSGEQETQYF
D: -; size: -; V: TRBV18; J: TRBJ2-2; DNA: TGTGCCAGCTCACCGCGAGGGCCCGGCACCGGGGAGCTGTTTTTT; CDR3: CASSPRGPGTGELFF
D: TRBD2; size: -; V: TRBV30; J: TRBJ2-7; DNA: TGTGCCTGGAGTGTACCAGCGGGGGGTTCCTACGAGCAGTACTTC; CDR3: CAWSVPAGGSYEQYF
D: -; size: once; V: TRBV11-3; J: TRBJ1-1; DNA: TGTGCCAGCAGTTCACAGGGGAACACTGAAGCTTTCTTT; CDR3: CASSSQGNTEAFF
D: TRBD1; size: -; V: TRBV19; J: TRBJ1-6; DNA: TGTGCCAGCGGCCCGGACAGGGATTACTCACCCCTCCACTTT; CDR3: CASGPDRDYSPLHF
D: -; size: -; V: TRBV7-9; J: TRBJ1-1; DNA: TGTGCCAGCAGCAAACCCCAGTGGGGGGGCATAGAAGGCACTGAAGCTTTCTTT; CDR3: CASSKPQWGGIEGTEAFF
D: TRBD1; size: -; V: TRBV4-2; J: TRBJ1-4; DNA: TGTGCCAGCAGCCGCGACAGGGGGAGAGAAAAACTGTTTTTT; CDR3: CASSRDRGREKLFF
D: TRBD1; size: once; V: TRBV18; J: TRBJ1-3; DNA: TGTGCCAGCTCACCGGGACAGGGATCATTCTCTGGAAACACCATATATTTT; CDR3: CASSPGQGSFSGNTIYF
D: -; size: -; V: TRBV30; J: TRBJ1-2; DNA: TGTGCCTGGGGCTCGGGACGGATCTATCCTAACTATGGCTACACCTTC; CDR3: CAWGSGRIYPNYGYTF
D: -; size: few; V: TRBV14; J: TRBJ2-1; DNA: TGTGCCAGCAGCCCCCGTCGCAGGGGAAATTACAATGAGCAGTTCTTC; CDR3: CASSPRRRGNYNEQFF
D: -; size: few; V: TRBV28; J: TRBJ1-1; DNA: TGTGCCAGCAGTTTTAGGACAGATACTGAAGCTTTCTTT; CDR3: CASSFRTDTEAFF
D: -; size: few; V: TRBV7-9; J: TRBJ2-7; DNA: TGTGCCAGCAGCTTTAGGGATCCGGGCTTCGTACCCGAGCAGTACTTC; CDR3: CASSFRDPGFVPEQYF
D: -; size: -; V: TRBV19; J: TRBJ1-2; DNA: TGTGCCAGTAGTACGAGACAGGTCTCGGAGGACTATGGCTACACCTTC; CDR3: CASSTRQVSEDYGYTF
D: -; size: -; V: TRBV7-2; J: TRBJ2-2; DNA: TGTGCCAGCAGCGGCGATAGGGAAGGGGAGCTGTTTTTT; CDR3: CASSGDREGELFF